These 29 T cell receptor beta chains were all obtained from the same sample, sequenced in a study of control samples from healthy donors and cancer patients. The protocol was immunoSEQ multiplex PCR, while the TCRdb copy is restricted to in-frame clones and leaves out a portion. In the table there are almost 90,000 clones, approximately 86% of which are singletons. Sequenced: blood. These receptors all come from a man aged 30 to 39 in good health.

This chain joins TRBV9 and TRBJ1-2; 9 bases map to TRBD1. The CDR3 contains 15 residues. V was pared by 4 bases and J by 7 bases, with 11 bases of the junction left unmatched. The V gene's germline CDR1 is SGDLS and CDR2 YYNGEE. DNA of the CDR3: TGTGCCAGCAGCACCTTACAGGGGGCTGAAAGTGGCTACACCTTC. Encoded protein: CASSTLQGAESGYTF.

V usage is TRBV30 and J usage is TRBJ1-2; a possible D gene is TRBD1 (5 bases). CDR1 is GTSNPN and CDR2 is SVGIG in the germline V gene (reference sequence). There are 15 residues in the CDR3. V lost 3 bases and J 0 bases, leaving 14 bases between the germline ends. Here the CDR3 DNA reads TGTGCCTGGAGGATAGGGGCCACTACTAACTATGGCTACACCTTC. Protein sequence: CAWRIGATTNYGYTF.

V is TRBV10-3 and J is TRBJ2-5; a possible D gene is TRBD1 (5 bases). The CDR3 extends over 13 amino acids. V was trimmed by 5 bases and J by 4 bases, leaving 11 bases between them. Germline V gives CDR1 ENHRY, CDR2 SYGVKD. CDR3 in DNA: TGTGCCATCAGTCAGGGTAACCCAGAGACCCAGTACTTC. Encoded protein: CAISQGNPETQYF.

This clone was seen only once. This rearrangement joins TRBV24-1 to TRBJ1-3; D is unresolved. The CDR3 runs 14 residues. The germline CDR1 and CDR2 sequences are KGHDR and SFDVKD. V gave up 3 bases and J gave up 0 bases, with 5 bases separating them. The CDR3 sequence: CATSDGYSGNTIYF. CDR3 nucleotides: TGTGCCACCAGTGATGGCTACTCTGGAAACACCATATATTTT.

The rearrangement joins TRBV7-2 to TRBJ2-3; 9 bases align to TRBD1. The V gene's germline CDR1 is SGHTA and CDR2 FQGNSA. This CDR3 has 16 amino acids. After removal of 3 bases from V and 0 bases from J, the junction contained 4 bases not matched to a gene. CDR3: CASSFLGQGSTDTQYF. The CDR3 nucleotides read TGTGCCAGCAGCTTCCTAGGACAGGGGAGCACAGATACGCAGTATTTT. The full variable domain, in which reference TRBV7-2 and TRBJ2-3 provide the parts outside the CDR3, is GAGVSQSPSNKVTEKGKDVELRCDPISGHTALYWYRQSLGQGLEFLIYFQGNSAPDKSGLPSDRFSAERTGGSVSTLTIQRTQQEDSAVYLCASSFLGQGSTDTQYFGPGTRLTVL.

This clone was recorded a few times. The chain joins TRBV24-1 to TRBJ2-3; D ambiguous. The CDR3 consists of 16 residues. Trimming shortened V by 5 bases and J by 3 bases, and 17 bases separated the two germline ends. Germline values: CDR1 KGHDR, CDR2 SFDVKD. The CDR3 nucleotides are TGTGCCACCAGTGTGGGATGGGGTGATGCGACAGATACGCAGTATTTT. It codes for CATSVGWGDATDTQYF.

A single count supports this clone. The genes are TRBV30 and TRBJ2-3, with 9 nucleotides matching TRBD2. This CDR3 comprises 12 residues. Germline V gene lookup returns CDR1 GTSNPN and CDR2 SVGIG (reference sequence). V shed 8 bases and J 4 bases; nucleotides not matched to a gene: 4. This chain's CDR3 is CAGSGGSDTQYF. CDR3 coding DNA: TGTGCCGGTAGCGGGGGATCAGATACGCAGTATTTT.

CDR3 in amino acids: CASSPRLAGDSETQYF. CDR3 nucleotide sequence: TGTGCCAGCAGCCCCAGACTAGCGGGGGACTCAGAGACCCAGTACTTC. This chain links TRBV7-9 with TRBJ2-5; 12 bases agree with TRBD2. There are 16 residues in the CDR3. Unmatched junction bases numbered 8, after V lost 5 bases and J lost 4 bases. Germline CDR1 and CDR2: SEHNR and FQNEAQ (reference sequence).

This chain links TRBV5-1 with TRBJ1-1, with D hard to call. Trimming shortened V by 0 bases and J by 5 bases, and 17 bases separated the two germline ends. This CDR3 is built from 16 residues. CDR1 is SGHRS and CDR2 is YFSETQ in the germline V gene. The CDR3 coding sequence is TGCGCCAGCAGCTTGGCGAGTGGGCGGGGAGAGACTGAAGCTTTCTTT. Translating it yields CASSLASGRGETEAFF.

J is TRBJ2-2 and V is TRBV4-2, with a possible D match to TRBD2 (7 bases). Germline V gives CDR1 LGHNA, CDR2 YNFKEQ. Trimming pared 0 bases from V and 6 bases from J, leaving 14 bases between. CDR3 size: 16 residues. CDR3 coding DNA: TGTGCCAGCAGCCAAGAGGGAGAGGGGGGGGCCGGGGAGCTGTTTTTT. Protein product: CASSQEGEGGAGELFF.

V and J are TRBV5-1 and TRBJ2-3; no clear D. The length of the CDR3 is 12 residues. V shed 4 bases and J shed 0 bases, with 3 bases lying between them. The germline V gene has CDR1 SGHRS and CDR2 YFSETQ. CDR3 sequence reads: CASSESTDTQYF. CDR3 nucleotide sequence: TGCGCCAGCAGCGAGAGCACAGATACGCAGTATTTT.

V gene TRBV7-2 combines with J gene TRBJ1-2, with 7 positions matching TRBD1. In germline, CDR1 is SGHTA, CDR2 FQGNSA. J gave up 7 bases and V 3 bases, and 8 bases lay outside the gene matches. This CDR3 has 14 amino acids. The CDR3 DNA reads TGTGCCAGCAGCTTGTCAGGGGGGAGAGGTGGCTACACCTTC. As protein: CASSLSGGRGGYTF. Together with reference TRBV7-2 and TRBJ1-2, the CDR3 gives the full variable domain: GAGVSQSPSNKVTEKGKDVELRCDPISGHTALYWYRQSLGQGLEFLIYFQGNSAPDKSGLPSDRFSAERTGGSVSTLTIQRTQQEDSAVYLCASSLSGGRGGYTFGSGTRLTVV.

This chain links TRBV2 with TRBJ1-5, with unresolved D. The CDR3 covers 17 residues. Trimming stripped 2 bases from V and 2 bases from J, with 16 bases between. Germline V gene sequence: CDR1 SNHLY, CDR2 FYNNEI. DNA for the CDR3: TGTGCCAGCAGTGAACCGGACCCAACCTGGGGCAATCAGCCCCAGCATTTT. Translated: CASSEPDPTWGNQPQHF.

V gene TRBV21-1 combines with J gene TRBJ2-2; no check of the table's D call, TRBD2, against the DNA was made. TRBV21-1 is a pseudogene segment. CDR3 length: 21 amino acids. CDR3 nucleotide sequence: TGTGCCAGCAGCAAAGTCTGGGCCAGCGGGGGTTGCCCATCGAGGGGCGGGGAGCTGTTTTTT. Translation gives CASSKVWASGGCPSRGGELFF.

The V and J genes are TRBV6-6 and TRBJ2-7; 8 bases agree with TRBD2. CDR1 MNHNY and CDR2 SVGAGI come from the germline V gene (reference sequence). V shed 10 bases, J shed 2 bases, and the junction held 7 bases outside the gene matches. This CDR3 contains 13 residues. The CDR3 region has the DNA TGTGCCACCGCCGCGGGACTAGCCTACGAGCAGTACTTC. Translation gives CATAAGLAYEQYF.

The chain uses TRBV4-1 and TRBJ1-2; TRBD1 aligns across 9 bases. V gave up 4 bases and J gave up 2 bases; unmatched junction bases: 11. This CDR3 is built from 17 residues. The germline V gene has CDR1 MGHRA and CDR2 YSYEKL. CDR3 amino acids: CASSPHRPGTGNYGYTF. In nucleotides, the CDR3 is TGCGCCAGCAGCCCCCACCGTCCCGGGACAGGGAACTATGGCTACACCTTC.

The rearrangement links TRBV6-4 to TRBJ1-2, with D possibly matching TRBD1 (6 bases). Germline-derived CDR1 and CDR2 are MRHNA and SNTAGT. The V and J ends lost 5 bases and 1 base respectively, with 8 bases between them. The CDR3 is made up of 13 amino acids. The CDR3 loop reads CASSPDSNYGYTF. CDR3 nucleotides: TGTGCCAGCAGTCCGGACAGTAACTATGGCTACACCTTC.

This sequence joins TRBV6-1 and TRBJ1-3; D possibly corresponds to TRBD1 (6 bases). CDR3 size: 14 residues. Trimming removed 3 bases at V and 8 bases at J, with 14 bases between. The germline CDR1 and CDR2 sequences are MNHNS and SASEGT. In DNA form, the CDR3 reads TGTGCCAGCAGTGATTACAGGGAGGTGTACACCATATATTTT. The encoded protein is CASSDYREVYTIYF.

The chain couples TRBV28 to TRBJ2-7; TRBD2 is a possible D gene (5 bases). Trimming removed 5 bases at V and 0 bases at J, with 14 bases between. This CDR3 has 15 residues. The V gene's germline CDR1 is MDHEN and CDR2 SYDVKM. The CDR3 spells CASSPRDWGSYEQYF. In DNA form, the CDR3 reads TGTGCCAGCAGTCCACGGGATTGGGGCTCCTACGAGCAGTACTTC.

Only one count was recorded for this clone. CDR3 sequence reads: CSSEGVVGYTF. CDR3 sequence (DNA): TGCAGCTCCGAGGGGGTGGTGGGCTACACCTTC. This chain uses TRBV29-1 with TRBJ1-2; perhaps TRBD1 as D (6 bases). Germline V gene sequence: CDR1 SQVTM, CDR2 ANQGSEA. This CDR3 is 11 amino acids long. With 8 bases removed from V and 8 bases from J, the gap between germline ends came to 15 bases.

V is TRBV5-1 and J is TRBJ1-2, with a tentative D call TRBD1 (5 bases). Germline V gives CDR1 SGHRS, CDR2 YFSETQ. Trimming took 6 bases from V and 7 from J, leaving 19 bases between them. The CDR3 extends over 14 amino acids. The CDR3 region is CASTSPGGTIGYTF. The CDR3 region has the DNA TGCGCCAGCACCTCACCGGGCGGGACTATTGGCTACACCTTC.

The chain is built from TRBV29-1 and TRBJ1-1, with TRBD1 matching 9 bases. Germline-derived CDR1 and CDR2 are SQVTM and ANQGSEA. J was trimmed by 1 base and V by 2 bases; bases with no gene match: 8. This CDR3 region has 16 residues. The CDR3 DNA reads as TGCAGCGTTGAATTCAACAGGGGACAGGGGAACACTGAAGCTTTCTTT. Amino acid sequence: CSVEFNRGQGNTEAFF.

The CDR3 DNA sequence: TGCGCCAGCAGCTTGGGTGGGGCGTCTGGCTACACCTTC. Protein: CASSLGGASGYTF. The chain is built from TRBV5-1 and TRBJ1-2, with a possible D match to TRBD1 (5 bases). The CDR3 totals 13 residues. The germline V and J ends were trimmed by 0 bases and 7 bases, with 10 bases remaining between them. Germline CDR1 is SGHRS and CDR2 is YFSETQ.

The chain couples TRBV11-2 to TRBJ2-7, with D perhaps TRBD1 (6 bases). The ends were cut back, 5 bases at V and 5 bases at J, with 13 bases in the middle. Germline-derived CDR1 and CDR2 are SGHAT and FQNNGV. The CDR3 is made up of 13 amino acids. CDR3 protein: CASSVGQLNEQYV. The CDR3 coding sequence is TGTGCCAGCAGCGTCGGACAGCTAAACGAGCAGTACGTC.

This clone is categorized as hyperexpanded. The chain is built from TRBV7-8 and TRBJ1-2, with D possibly being TRBD1 (6 bases). This CDR3 contains 14 residues. Trimming cost V 5 bases and J 3 bases, with 13 bases left between them. CDR1 SGHVS and CDR2 FQNEAQ come from the germline V gene. CDR3 sequence: CASSQGGVDYGYTF. CDR3 coding DNA: TGTGCCAGCAGCCAAGGGGGTGTTGACTATGGCTACACCTTC.

V and J are TRBV5-6 and TRBJ2-5; D is unresolved. Trimming pared 1 base from V and 1 base from J, leaving 5 bases between. The CDR3 sequence is 13 residues long. From germline, CDR1 is SGHDT and CDR2 YYEEEE. The CDR3 sequence is CASSLRAQETQYF. The CDR3 nucleotides are TGTGCCAGCAGCTTGCGGGCCCAAGAGACCCAGTACTTC.

The chain employs TRBV5-4 and TRBJ2-1; 14 positions agree with TRBD2. Germline values: CDR1 SGHNT, CDR2 YYREEE (reference sequence). This CDR3 has 17 amino acids. Germline trimming cut 5 bases from V and 8 bases from J; bases unmatched to any gene: 12. The CDR3: CASSFTGTSGGSDEQFF. For the CDR3, the DNA is TGTGCCAGCAGTTTTACCGGGACTAGCGGGGGTTCCGATGAGCAGTTCTTC. The whole variable domain, filled in from reference TRBV5-4 and TRBJ2-1, reads ETGVTQSPTHLIKTRGQQVTLRCSSQSGHNTVSWYQQALGQGPQFIFQYYREEENGRGNFPPRFSGLQFPNYSSELNVNALELDDSALYLCASSFTGTSGGSDEQFFGPGTRLTVL.

V gene TRBV19 combines with J gene TRBJ2-1; 7 bases fit TRBD2. J lost 0 bases, V lost 5 bases, and 4 bases had no gene match. CDR1 and CDR2 from the germline V gene are LNHDA and SQIVND (reference sequence). This CDR3 is 15 amino acids long. As DNA, the CDR3 is TGTGCCAGTAGTGCCCGGACTAGCTCCTACAATGAGCAGTTCTTC. Translated: CASSARTSSYNEQFF.

The rearrangement links TRBV7-9 to TRBJ2-5; D not certain. Trimming left V 1 base short and J 2 bases short, with 11 bases between. CDR1 and CDR2 (germline): SEHNR, FQNEAQ (reference sequence). This CDR3 is built from 15 residues. The CDR3 coding sequence is TGTGCCAGCAGCTTAGGGGGTGGGGTTCAAGAGACCCAGTACTTC. This codes for CASSLGGGVQETQYF.